This passage covers 16 T cell receptor beta chains from one sample sequenced in a study of blood T cell repertoires in COVID-19. Generated by immunoSEQ multiplex PCR, the TCRdb table keeps only in-frame clones and is missing some. The sample has 45,000 to 65,000 clones, 90% to 95% seen once; the top ten hold 3.5% to 5%. Sequencing was done on a sample of peripheral blood. Receptor source: a man aged 50 to 59 with acute or convalescent COVID-19.

The gene calls are TRBV5-1 and TRBJ2-5; 9 positions agree with TRBD1. The CDR3 contains 15 residues. Germline CDR1 SGHRS, CDR2 YFSETQ. With 3 bases clipped from V and 1 base from J, the junction kept 4 bases outside the gene matches. The CDR3 spells CASSSGQGPQETQYF. The CDR3, as DNA: TGCGCCAGCAGCTCGGGACAGGGTCCCCAAGAGACCCAGTACTTC.

The table lists this clone with a count of one. The CDR3: CASSQVGSGTGELFF. CDR3 nucleotide sequence: TGCGCCAGCAGCCAAGTAGGTAGCGGCACCGGGGAGCTGTTTTTT. The chain couples TRBV4-3 to TRBJ2-2, with D maybe TRBD2 (6 bases). Trimming removed 1 base at V and 4 bases at J, with 10 bases between. Germline CDR1 and CDR2: LGHNA and YSLEER. The CDR3 contains 15 residues.

This chain links TRBV19 with TRBJ2-7; 12 nucleotides line up with TRBD1. CDR1 and CDR2 from the germline V gene are LNHDA and SQIVND (reference sequence). Trimming at V came to 5 bases and at J to 4 bases, leaving 3 bases not matched to a gene. CDR3 length equals 14 residues. The CDR3 reads CASSGTGGKYEQYF. CDR3 coding DNA: TGTGCCAGTAGTGGGACAGGGGGCAAGTACGAGCAGTACTTC.

In this sample, this clone turned up once. This rearrangement joins TRBV19 to TRBJ1-3; D is ambiguous. Looked up from germline, CDR1 is LNHDA and CDR2 is SQIVND (reference sequence). Between the trimmed V and J ends, which lost 6 bases and 2 bases, there was a span of 5 bases. CDR3 length: 12 residues. The CDR3 region is CASRLAGNTIYF. As DNA, the CDR3 is TGTGCCAGTAGATTAGCTGGAAACACCATATATTTT.

V is TRBV5-6 and J is TRBJ1-6; D might be TRBD1 (5 bases). With 4 bases removed from V and 0 bases from J, the gap between germline ends came to 11 bases. CDR3 length equals 16 residues. Germline V gives CDR1 SGHDT, CDR2 YYEEEE. In DNA, the CDR3 is TGTGCCAGCAGCGCGACAGCGAGCTCCTATAATTCACCCCTCCACTTT. As protein: CASSATASSYNSPLHF.

This chain connects TRBV6-5 to TRBJ2-2; no definite D call. There are 11 residues in the CDR3. Per the germline V gene, CDR1 is MNHEY and CDR2 is SVGAGI. V was shortened by 2 bases and J by 7 bases, with 2 bases between the two germline ends. The CDR3 nucleotides are TGTGCCAGCAGTTACCTCGGGGAGCTGTTTTTT. Its translation: CASSYLGELFF.

This chain links TRBV11-3 with TRBJ2-1; D might be TRBD2 (6 bases). The germline V and J ends were trimmed by 3 bases and 6 bases, with 21 bases remaining between them. Per the germline V gene, CDR1 is SGHNT and CDR2 is YENEEA. CDR3 length: 17 residues. DNA of the CDR3: TGTGCCAGCAGCTTGGTACTAGCATCGTTTGGTGGCAATGAGCAGTTCTTC. Residues: CASSLVLASFGGNEQFF.

The chain is built from TRBV30 and TRBJ1-6; perhaps TRBD1 as D (5 bases). The CDR3 extends over 14 amino acids. Between the trimmed V and J ends, which lost 2 bases and 7 bases, there was a span of 12 bases. CDR1 is GTSNPN and CDR2 is SVGIG in the germline V gene (reference sequence). This CDR3 reads CAWSLGGVNSPLHF. CDR3 coding DNA: TGTGCCTGGAGTCTGGGAGGGGTGAATTCACCCCTCCACTTT. Full variable domain (outside the CDR3, taken from reference TRBV30 and TRBJ1-6): SQTIHQWPATLVQPVGSPLSLECTVEGTSNPNLYWYRQAAGRGLQLLFYSVGIGQISSEVPQNLSASRPQDRQFILSSKKLLLSDSGFYLCAWSLGGVNSPLHFGNGTRLTVT.

CDR3 amino acids: CAWSRDGTYGYTF. The CDR3 DNA sequence: TGTGCCTGGAGTAGGGACGGGACTTATGGCTACACCTTC. This chain uses TRBV30 with TRBJ1-2; weak D call: TRBD1 (5 bases). Germline V gene data show CDR1 as GTSNPN and CDR2 as SVGIG (reference sequence). The CDR3 sequence is 13 residues long. V was shortened by 2 bases and J by 5 bases, with 12 bases between the two germline ends.

J is TRBJ2-7 and V is TRBV6-5, with TRBD1 matching over 7 bases. V gave up 6 bases and J gave up 5 bases; unmatched junction bases: 4. CDR1 is MNHEY, CDR2 SVGAGI, per germline. This CDR3 has 12 residues. The CDR3 nucleotides are TGTGCCAGCAGCGGGACAGCTCACGAGCAGTACTTC. Translation: CASSGTAHEQYF.

The chain carries TRBV7-9 and TRBJ2-3, with a tentative D call TRBD2 (5 bases). The germline V gene has CDR1 SEHNR and CDR2 FQNEAQ (reference sequence). This CDR3 contains 12 residues. V dropped 5 bases and J dropped 5 bases, with 8 bases sitting between them. The CDR3, as DNA: TGTGCCAGCAGCGAGGGCGGAGATACGCAGTATTTT. Encoded protein: CASSEGGDTQYF.

The gene calls are TRBV11-3 and TRBJ2-1; 8 bases map to TRBD2. In germline, CDR1 is SGHNT, CDR2 YENEEA. The CDR3 has 17 residues. V shed 4 bases and J 0 bases; nucleotides not matched to a gene: 8. In DNA, the CDR3 is TGTGCCAGCAGCTCCTATTCGGGGGGGAACTCCTACAATGAGCAGTTCTTC. Protein product: CASSSYSGGNSYNEQFF.

V usage is TRBV16 and J usage is TRBJ1-5; 7 bases are shared with TRBD1. The CDR3 spans 13 residues. Germline V gene sequence: CDR1 KGHSY, CDR2 FQNENV. V shed 5 bases, J shed 3 bases, and the junction held 1 base outside the gene matches. This chain's CDR3 is CASSGTANQPQHF. For the CDR3, the DNA is TGTGCCAGCAGCGGGACAGCCAATCAGCCCCAGCATTTT.

The V call is TRBV7-6, the J call TRBJ2-7; 11 bases map to TRBD2. This CDR3 region has 16 residues. Looked up from germline, CDR1 is SGHVS and CDR2 is FNYEAQ. Trimming at V came to 5 bases and at J to 2 bases, leaving 8 bases not matched to a gene. CDR3 coding DNA: TGTGCCAGCAGCGGACAACTAGCGGGAGTCGCCTACGAGCAGTACTTC. This gives the protein CASSGQLAGVAYEQYF.

J is TRBJ2-1 and V is TRBV7-2, with TRBD2 identical over 9 bases. CDR1 is SGHTA, CDR2 FQGNSA, per germline. The length of the CDR3 is 17 residues. V shed 3 bases and J 7 bases; nucleotides not matched to a gene: 13. The CDR3 loop is CASSFSAPGLANNEQFF. CDR3 DNA: TGTGCCAGCAGCTTTTCTGCACCGGGACTAGCTAATAATGAGCAGTTCTTC.

V is TRBV7-9 and J is TRBJ1-2; TRBD1 matches at 7 bases. The CDR3 is made up of 13 amino acids. Trimming cost V 5 bases and J 4 bases; bases outside gene matches: 4. Looked up from germline, CDR1 is SEHNR and CDR2 is FQNEAQ (reference sequence). CDR3 sequence: CASSTRTGYGYTF. The CDR3 region has the DNA TGTGCCAGCAGCACCCGGACAGGCTATGGCTACACCTTC.